This T cell receptor (beta chain) originates from a study of blood T cell repertoires in COVID-19. In the study overall: Sources were T cells, B-cell-depleted T cells, or PBMCs; the material itself was cDNA or gDNA.

The study assigned cohorts using participant-reported clinical history. CDR1 and CDR2 (germline): SEHNR, FQNEAQ (reference sequence). V trimming: 1 base; J trimming: 0 bases; junction bases outside the gene matches: 3. CDR3 length equals 16 residues. Original processing methods: Researchers report that nucleated cell counts were estimated from reference gene primer amplification. The protocol was immunoSEQ multiplex PCR, while the TCRdb copy is restricted to in-frame clones and leaves out a portion. From that table come the V and J calls and clone size; the DNA was used to work out D and trimming. The data show under 200,000 clones, with around 86% seen just once and roughly 25% held by the top ten.

This TCR was sampled from a woman aged 40 to 50 in a cohort exposed to, infected with or recovered from COVID-19 (not recorded which). The chain joins TRBV7-9 to TRBJ1-3; 7 nucleotides agree with TRBD1. The sample taken for sequencing was PBMCs or T cells enriched from blood (not recorded which). In DNA form, the CDR3 reads TGTGCCAGCAGCTTAGAGCAGGGGGTCTCTGGAAACACCATATATTTT. It encodes CASSLEQGVSGNTIYF.